This note documents a single T cell receptor beta chain sequence. Antigen unknown. V was pared by 10 bases and J by 3 bases, with 5 bases of the junction left unmatched. Germline assignment: CDR1 SNHLY and CDR2 FYNNEI. This CDR3 comprises 14 residues. The source of the sample is a study of cytomegalovirus exposure and HLA in healthy donors. Study results and caveats: Information on immune exposure was restricted to one variable (CMV serostatus). Most sequenced TCRs were rare (though some public TCRs occurred in many donors). A missense variant in DCLRE1C was later tied to TCR beta V- and J-gene trimming.

In the PCR, 60 Vbeta and 13 Jbeta primers were used. Assay used: immunoSEQ multiplex PCR; TCRdb lists only in-frame clones, some missing. In the table there are around 140,000 clones, almost 85% of which are singletons. The clonotype comes from a young man in good health and CMV-seropositive. Material for sequencing was PBMCs. The chain is built from TRBV2 and TRBJ2-3, with TRBD2 identical over 12 bases. CDR3 sequence: CAIFGTSGTDTQYF. The CDR3 region has the DNA TGTGCCATTTTTGGGACTAGCGGGACAGATACGCAGTATTTT.